This T cell receptor beta chain was recorded in a study of cytomegalovirus exposure and HLA in healthy donors. Findings and caveats of the study: Most of the CMV-associated TCR beta chains (in a later analysis) appeared to be HLA-restricted.

CDR1 is SGHRS, CDR2 YFSETQ, per germline. The CDR3 totals 15 residues. V gave up 0 bases and J gave up 4 bases; unmatched junction bases: 4. Regarding this clone: As yet, its antigen is unknown.

Both 60 Vbeta primers and 13 Jbeta primers went into the PCR. The assay was immunoSEQ multiplex PCR, and TCRdb's table has in-frame clones only and misses some. In the table there are about 83,000 clones, roughly 80% of which are singletons. The sequence came from a woman between 25 and 40 years old in good health and CMV-seronegative. Sequenced sample: PBMCs. This chain joins TRBV5-1 and TRBJ2-3, with 8 positions matching TRBD1. CDR3 DNA sequence: TGCGCCAGCAGCTTGGGTGACAGGGGCGCAGATACGCAGTATTTT. It codes for CASSLGDRGADTQYF.